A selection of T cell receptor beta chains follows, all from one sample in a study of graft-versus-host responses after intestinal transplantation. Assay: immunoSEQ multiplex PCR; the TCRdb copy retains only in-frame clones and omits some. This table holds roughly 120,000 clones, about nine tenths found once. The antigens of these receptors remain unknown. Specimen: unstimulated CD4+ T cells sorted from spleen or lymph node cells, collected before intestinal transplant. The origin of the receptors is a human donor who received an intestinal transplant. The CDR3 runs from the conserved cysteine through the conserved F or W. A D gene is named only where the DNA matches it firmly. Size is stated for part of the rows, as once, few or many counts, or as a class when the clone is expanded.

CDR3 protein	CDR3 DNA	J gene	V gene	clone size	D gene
CASSTGTGGYGYTF	TGTGCCAGCTCAACCGGGACAGGGGGCTATGGCTACACCTTC	TRBJ1-2	TRBV18	.	TRBD1
CASRETRSTDTQYF	TGTGCCAGCAGGGAGACTAGGAGCACAGATACGCAGTATTTT	TRBJ2-3	TRBV6-6	few	.
CASSFRDTHLSNTGELFF	TGTGCCAGCAGCTTCCGGGACACCCACTTGTCGAACACCGGGGAGCTGTTTTTT	TRBJ2-2	TRBV11-2	.	.
CASSPLWASGANVLTF	TGTGCCAGCAGCCCCCTTTGGGCCTCTGGGGCCAACGTCCTGACTTTC	TRBJ2-6	TRBV7-2	.	.
CSVERVGGARWETQYF	TGCAGCGTTGAGAGGGTCGGAGGGGCGCGATGGGAGACCCAGTACTTC	TRBJ2-5	TRBV29-1	.	.
CASSIVGGTGGRSNQPQHF	TGTGCCAGTAGTATAGTAGGGGGGACAGGGGGCCGAAGCAATCAGCCCCAGCATTTT	TRBJ1-5	TRBV19	.	TRBD1
CATSRETGGVTEAFF	TGTGCCACCAGCAGAGAGACAGGGGGGGTCACTGAAGCTTTCTTT	TRBJ1-1	TRBV15	.	TRBD1
CASSGQWETQYF	TGCGCCAGCAGCGGACAGTGGGAGACCCAGTACTTC	TRBJ2-5	TRBV10-2	.	.
CASSAGLANSYEQYF	TGCGCCAGCAGCGCGGGACTAGCGAACTCCTACGAGCAGTACTTC	TRBJ2-7	TRBV5-1	.	TRBD2
CASSRRQGAYQPQHF	TGTGCCAGCAGCCGCCGACAGGGGGCTTATCAGCCCCAGCATTTT	TRBJ1-5	TRBV28	.	TRBD1
CASTPDRGKGYTF	TGTGCCAGCACCCCGGACAGGGGAAAAGGCTACACCTTC	TRBJ1-2	TRBV2	.	TRBD1
CASSSTTGGPNYGYTF	TGCGCCAGCAGCTCAACGACAGGTGGGCCTAACTATGGCTACACCTTC	TRBJ1-2	TRBV5-1	.	.
CASTKGGGESPLHF	TGTGCCAGCACCAAGGGGGGGGGCGAGTCACCCCTCCACTTT	TRBJ1-6	TRBV5-5	.	.
CASSPRTGQETQYF	TGTGCCAGCTCACCCCGGACGGGACAAGAGACCCAGTACTTC	TRBJ2-5	TRBV18	.	.
CASSGRRRGGYGYTF	TGTGCCAGCAGCGGACGGCGGAGGGGTGGCTATGGCTACACCTTC	TRBJ1-2	TRBV27	.	.
CASIPPGQGGNTIYF	TGTGCCAGCATCCCTCCCGGGCAGGGGGGAAACACCATATATTTT	TRBJ1-3	TRBV28	.	.
CASKDRGLLEYF	TGTGCCAGCAAGGACAGGGGTCTCTTAGAGTACTTC	TRBJ2-7	TRBV6-1	few	TRBD1
CASSPLDRGLGNTIYF	TGTGCCAGCTCCCCCCTTGACAGGGGGCTTGGAAACACCATATATTTT	TRBJ1-3	TRBV18	.	TRBD1
CASRPSTGEKDGYTF	TGTGCCAGCAGACCATCGACAGGGGAGAAGGATGGCTACACCTTC	TRBJ1-2	TRBV6-1	.	TRBD1
CASSSRPGKAGELFF	TGTGCCAGCAGCTCAAGGCCGGGAAAGGCCGGGGAGCTGTTTTTT	TRBJ2-2	TRBV7-3	.	.
CASRGGDGTSDLYEQYF	TGTGCCAGTAGGGGTGGGGACGGGACTAGCGATCTCTACGAGCAGTACTTC	TRBJ2-7	TRBV19	.	TRBD2
CASSLGHKNTEAFF	TGCGCCAGCAGCCTCGGACACAAGAACACTGAAGCTTTCTTT	TRBJ1-1	TRBV5-1	.	.
CSVVRAADEQFF	TGCAGCGTTGTGAGGGCCGCGGATGAGCAGTTCTTC	TRBJ2-1	TRBV29-1	.	.
CASSLRTSGGRADTQYF	TGCGCCAGCAGCCTACGGACTAGCGGGGGTAGGGCAGATACGCAGTATTTT	TRBJ2-3	TRBV4-1	.	TRBD2
CAISAGGGNTEAFF	TGTGCCATCAGTGCAGGGGGCGGGAACACTGAAGCTTTCTTT	TRBJ1-1	TRBV10-3	.	TRBD1
CASSKRGGSGANVLTF	TGTGCCAGCAGTAAGAGGGGGGGCTCTGGGGCCAACGTCCTGACTTTC	TRBJ2-6	TRBV2	.	.
CASGWFPGTGIGELFF	TGTGCTAGTGGTTGGTTCCCCGGGACAGGGATTGGGGAGCTGTTTTTT	TRBJ2-2	TRBV12-5	once	TRBD1
CASSIYHTGPDTQYF	TGTGCCAGTAGTATTTATCACACAGGACCAGATACGCAGTATTTT	TRBJ2-3	TRBV19	.	.
CASSLDRGGGYTF	TGTGCCAGCAGCTTAGACAGGGGCGGGGGCTACACCTTC	TRBJ1-2	TRBV7-9	.	TRBD1
CAWSVTSRNFAKNIQYF	TGTGCCTGGAGTGTTACGTCCCGAAACTTCGCCAAAAACATTCAGTACTTC	TRBJ2-4	TRBV30	.	.
CASSLGGASEKLFF	TGTGCCAGCAGTTTAGGGGGGGCTAGTGAAAAACTGTTTTTT	TRBJ1-4	TRBV28	.	.
CASSPQGQHSPLHF	TGCGCCAGCTCCCCCCAGGGACAACATTCACCCCTCCACTTT	TRBJ1-6	TRBV5-1	.	.
CASSFGGEWNQPQHF	TGTGCCAGCAGCTTTGGGGGGGAGTGGAATCAGCCCCAGCATTTT	TRBJ1-5	TRBV6-6	.	.
CASSSPRDRGWSDGYTF	TGTGCCAGCAGCTCGCCTCGGGACAGGGGATGGTCGGATGGCTACACCTTC	TRBJ1-2	TRBV7-9	.	TRBD1
CASSPLPRRYTGELFF	TGTGCCAGCTCACCTCTACCCAGGAGGTATACCGGGGAGCTGTTTTTT	TRBJ2-2	TRBV18	.	.
CASSKGDGSGRAEQFF	TGTGCCAGCAGCAAAGGGGACGGTAGCGGGAGGGCTGAGCAGTTCTTC	TRBJ2-1	TRBV21-1	.	.
CASRPLGVVNEKLFF	TGTGCCAGCAGACCCCTCGGGGTCGTAAATGAAAAACTGTTTTTT	TRBJ1-4	TRBV25-1	.	.
CASSQDGVGGYNEQFF	TGTGCCAGCAGCCAAGATGGAGTCGGGGGTTACAATGAGCAGTTCTTC	TRBJ2-1	TRBV4-2	.	.
CSVGGEPEAFF	TGCAGCGTTGGCGGGGAACCTGAAGCTTTCTTT	TRBJ1-1	TRBV29-1	.	.
CASSDRLAGLQETQYF	TGTGCCAGCAGTGATAGACTAGCGGGACTACAAGAGACCCAGTACTTC	TRBJ2-5	TRBV6-1	.	TRBD2
CASSPVTGPLGSEQYF	TGTGCCAGCAGCCCCGTGACAGGCCCTTTGGGTTCCGAGCAGTACTTC	TRBJ2-7	TRBV2	.	.
CASSVAARNYGYTF	TGTGCCAGCAGCGTAGCTGCCAGGAACTATGGCTACACCTTC	TRBJ1-2	TRBV9	.	.
CAIGMRSTDTQYF	TGTGCCATCGGTATGCGGTCTACAGATACGCAGTATTTT	TRBJ2-3	TRBV10-3	.	.
CASSLEAVESNEQFF	TGTGCCAGCAGCTTGGAGGCGGTAGAAAGCAATGAGCAGTTCTTC	TRBJ2-1	TRBV5-5	.	.
CASSLPQGSYEQYF	TGTGCCAGCAGTTTACCGCAGGGTTCCTACGAGCAGTACTTC	TRBJ2-7	TRBV28	.	.
CASSWDRGKETQYF	TGTGCCAGCAGTTGGGACAGGGGGAAGGAGACCCAGTACTTC	TRBJ2-5	TRBV6-5	.	TRBD1
CASSSSDRYNEQFF	TGCGCCAGCAGCTCTTCGGACAGGTACAATGAGCAGTTCTTC	TRBJ2-1	TRBV10-1	once	TRBD1
CAWRGTGQPGEKLFF	TGTGCCTGGAGGGGAACTGGACAGCCAGGGGAAAAACTGTTTTTT	TRBJ1-4	TRBV30	.	.
CASSPPRKGGIEQYF	TGTGCCAGCAGTCCTCCTCGAAAGGGCGGGATTGAGCAGTACTTC	TRBJ2-7	TRBV27	.	.
CASSPGTFATEAFF	TGTGCCAGCTCACCCGGGACTTTTGCCACTGAAGCTTTCTTT	TRBJ1-1	TRBV18	.	.
CASSVGGGTNGAAGYTF	TGTGCCAGCAGCGTAGGGGGAGGGACTAACGGGGCAGCTGGCTACACCTTC	TRBJ1-2	TRBV9	.	.
CASSPLAAQETQYF	TGTGCCAGCAGTCCCCTGGCGGCGCAAGAGACCCAGTACTTC	TRBJ2-5	TRBV2	.	.